These 2 T cell receptor beta chains were sequenced from one sample in a study of blood T cell repertoires in COVID-19. Assay: immunoSEQ multiplex PCR; the TCRdb copy retains only in-frame clones and omits some. Found here are some 140,000 clones, around three quarters of them singletons; the top ten hold roughly 3.6%. Sequenced sample: peripheral blood. Receptors originate from a man in his fifties or sixties with acute or convalescent COVID-19.

The chain uses TRBV2 and TRBJ1-4, with 7 nucleotides matching TRBD1. This CDR3 region has 15 residues. V shed 6 bases and J 0 bases; nucleotides not matched to a gene: 4. Germline CDR1 is SNHLY and CDR2 is FYNNEI. The CDR3 DNA reads TGTGCCAGCAGAGCCGGGACAGCAACTAATGAAAAACTGTTTTTT. Protein sequence: CASRAGTATNEKLFF.

The CDR3 is CASSSGGSWGNTIYF. The CDR3 DNA sequence: TGTGCCAGCAGTTCCGGGGGGAGCTGGGGAAACACCATATATTTT. The chain joins TRBV27 to TRBJ1-3; a weak D match, TRBD1 (5 bases). This CDR3 contains 15 residues. Germline V CDR1 and CDR2: MNHEY, SMNVEV (reference sequence). Trimming removed 4 bases from V and 4 bases from J, with 14 bases in between.